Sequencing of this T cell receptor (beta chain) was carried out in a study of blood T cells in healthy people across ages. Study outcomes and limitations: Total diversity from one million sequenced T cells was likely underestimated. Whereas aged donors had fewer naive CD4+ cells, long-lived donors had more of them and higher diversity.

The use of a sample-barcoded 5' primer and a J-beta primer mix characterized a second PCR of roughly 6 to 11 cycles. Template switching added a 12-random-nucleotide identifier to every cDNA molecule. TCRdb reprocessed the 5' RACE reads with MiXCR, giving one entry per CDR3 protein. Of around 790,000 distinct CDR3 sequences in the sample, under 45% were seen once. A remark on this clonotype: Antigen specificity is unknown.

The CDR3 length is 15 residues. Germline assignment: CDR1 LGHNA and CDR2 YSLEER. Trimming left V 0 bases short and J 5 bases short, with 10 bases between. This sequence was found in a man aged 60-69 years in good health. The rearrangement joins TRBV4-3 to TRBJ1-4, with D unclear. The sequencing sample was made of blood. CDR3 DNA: TGCGCCAGCAGCCAAGACTGGACGGTAAATGAAAAACTGTTTTTT. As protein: CASSQDWTVNEKLFF.